This entry lists 17 T cell receptor beta chains sequenced from one sample in a study of T cells in Graves' hyperthyroidism and ophthalmopathy. The TCR beta CDR3 regions underwent amplification using RNA transcripts as the source. TCR CDR3 underwent first-round RT-PCR with the HTBI primer set. TCRdb reprocessed the multiplex PCR reads via MiXCR and lists one record per CDR3 protein. The top ten clones hold 13% of a sample with approximately 410,000 distinct CDR3 sequences, roughly 15% of them seen once. The sample comprised blood. These TCRs come from a man aged 18 to 30 with Graves' ophthalmopathy.

This clonotype was detected ten times or more. The CDR3 bases are TGTGCCAGCAATCGGGCGGGGCTATCCTACGAGCAGTACTTC. This encodes CASNRAGLSYEQYF. The V call is TRBV2, the J call TRBJ2-7; D is perhaps TRBD2 (6 bases). The CDR3 is 14 amino acids. Trimming pared 7 bases from V and 1 base from J, leaving 14 bases between. Germline V gene data show CDR1 as SNHLY and CDR2 as FYNNEI.

V gene TRBV6-6 combines with J gene TRBJ2-5; D may be TRBD2 (7 bases). Trimming left V 0 bases short and J 5 bases short, with 16 bases between. Germline V gene sequence: CDR1 MNHNY, CDR2 SVGAGI (reference sequence). CDR3 length: 16 amino acids. CDR3 sequence: CASSYSRGGGAETQYF. The CDR3 DNA sequence: TGTGCCAGCAGTTACTCGCGAGGGGGAGGGGCGGAGACCCAGTACTTC.

This clonotype was seen a handful of times. The V call is TRBV5-1, the J call TRBJ1-3; D unclear. The V end lost 0 bases, the J end lost 0 bases, and 7 bases lay between the germline ends. In germline, CDR1 is SGHRS, CDR2 YFSETQ. The CDR3 runs to 15 residues. CDR3 coding DNA: TGCGCCAGCAGCTTGGGGCAAATCTCTGGAAACACCATATATTTT. This translates into CASSLGQISGNTIYF.

This clonotype was seen a few times. A much larger clonotype is one base distant, so this may be a read error. The rearrangement links TRBV30 to TRBJ2-2, with D uncertain. Deletions cut 3 bases from V and 5 bases from J, with 10 bases between. Germline-derived CDR1 and CDR2 are GTSNPN and SVGIG (reference sequence). This CDR3 has 13 amino acids. CDR3 DNA: TGTGCCTGGAGCGTGGCCGTAACCGGGGAGCTGTTTTTT. This translates into CAWSVAVTGELFF.

V usage is TRBV12-3 or TRBV12-4 and J usage is TRBJ1-6; D unresolved. Trimming stripped 2 bases from V and 8 bases from J, with 4 bases between. The CDR3 extends over 12 amino acids. The CDR3 sequence: CASSLYDSPLHF. The CDR3 DNA is TGTGCCAGCAGTTTATATGATTCACCCCTCCACTTT.

In its sample, this clonotype was seen many times. V is TRBV5-5 and J is TRBJ2-7; perhaps TRBD1 as D (6 bases). Trimming stripped 0 bases from V and 1 base from J, with 11 bases between. The CDR3 loop spans 15 amino acids. Looked up from germline, CDR1 is SGHKS and CDR2 is YYEKEE (reference sequence). The CDR3: CASSLVLDSSYEQYF. The CDR3 nucleotides are TGTGCCAGCAGCTTGGTTTTGGACAGTTCCTACGAGCAGTACTTC.

This clonotype has at least ten counts. The chain combines TRBV7-8 with TRBJ2-7; 8 nucleotides match TRBD2. V dropped 5 bases and J dropped 6; count of bases not matched to a gene: 15. Per germline, CDR1 SGHVS and CDR2 FQNEAQ. This CDR3 has 16 amino acids. The CDR3 spells CASSHTGAGGGGEQYF. The CDR3 region has the DNA TGTGCCAGCAGCCACACCGGTGCCGGGGGGGGTGGCGAGCAGTACTTC.

The rearrangement uses TRBV3-1 and TRBJ2-5; D may correspond to TRBD1 or TRBD2 (6 bases each). The CDR3 totals 14 residues. Germline V gives CDR1 LGHDT, CDR2 YNNKEL (reference sequence). With 1 base removed from V and 4 bases from J, the gap between germline ends came to 10 bases. The CDR3 bases are TGTGCCAGCAGCCAAGGGGGGGCCCGAGAGACCCAGTACTTC. Protein product: CASSQGGARETQYF.

This clonotype appeared many times. This chain joins TRBV7-2 and TRBJ2-2, with D possibly being TRBD1 (6 bases). The CDR3 sequence is 15 residues long. Trimming removed 1 base from V and 7 bases from J, with 13 bases in between. The germline V gene has CDR1 SGHTA and CDR2 FQGNSA. The CDR3 nucleotides read TGTGCCAGCAGCTTAGAAGGTTCCAGGGGCGGGGAGCTGTTTTTT. It specifies CASSLEGSRGGELFF.

There are many counts of this clonotype. J is TRBJ2-7 and V is TRBV4-2, with 9 bases that match TRBD2. Germline CDR1 LGHNA, CDR2 YNFKEQ. The CDR3 loop spans 15 amino acids. With 1 base clipped from V and 3 bases from J, the junction kept 4 bases outside the gene matches. CDR3 bases: TGTGCCAGCAGCCAAGGTTTGCGGGAGGGCTACGAGCAGTACTTC. Amino acid sequence: CASSQGLREGYEQYF.

Details on this clonotype: A read error may explain this, as a much larger clone is one base away. The chain links TRBV5-6 to TRBJ2-1; D is unresolved. Germline CDR1 SGHDT, CDR2 YYEEEE. The CDR3 is made up of 13 amino acids. CDR3 in DNA: TGTGCCAGCAGCTTTCAGTCCTACAGTGAGCAGTTCTTC. This encodes CASSFQSYSEQFF.

This sequence joins TRBV6-1 and TRBJ2-2; D remains ambiguous. Trimming took 5 bases from V and 6 from J, leaving 10 bases between them. The CDR3 is 13 amino acids. Germline V lookup: CDR1 MNHNS, CDR2 SASEGT. The CDR3 reads CASSSLWAGELFF. In DNA form, the CDR3 reads TGTGCCAGCAGTTCCCTATGGGCCGGGGAGCTGTTTTTT.

The chain employs TRBV9 and TRBJ2-4; 8 nucleotides line up with TRBD2. The germline CDR1 and CDR2 sequences are SGDLS and YYNGEE. This CDR3 has 15 amino acids. V was pared by 0 bases and J by 9 bases, with 8 bases of the junction left unmatched. The CDR3 protein is CASSVGGTSEGIQYF. CDR3 nucleotides: TGTGCCAGCAGCGTAGGTGGGACTAGTGAGGGCATTCAGTACTTC.

In this sample, this clonotype turned up many times. CDR3 coding DNA: TGTGCCAGCAGCCATCAGGGGGGCACCGGGGAGCTGTTTTTT. Translated: CASSHQGGTGELFF. This chain uses TRBV3-1 with TRBJ2-2; maybe TRBD1 (7 bases). The V end was cut by 3 bases, the J end by 4 bases, with 9 bases between. Germline V gives CDR1 LGHDT, CDR2 YNNKEL (reference sequence). The CDR3 spans 14 residues. Full variable domain (outside the CDR3, taken from reference TRBV3-1 and TRBJ2-2): DTAVSQTPKYLVTQMGNDKSIKCEQNLGHDTMYWYKQDSKKFLKIMFSYNNKELIINETVPNRFSPKSPDKAHLNLHINSLELGDSAVYFCASSHQGGTGELFFGEGSRLTVL.

This clonotype was detected ten times or more. The V call is TRBV20-1, the J call TRBJ2-7; D unresolved. This CDR3 has 12 amino acids. The V gene lost 1 base and the J gene lost 0 bases, with 4 bases spanning the gap. The germline gives CDR1 DFQATT, CDR2 SNEGSKA (reference sequence). DNA of the CDR3: TGCAGTGCTAGAGCCAACTCCTACGAGCAGTACTTC. This sequence encodes CSARANSYEQYF.

This clonotype was recorded at least ten times. This chain joins TRBV7-8 and TRBJ1-1; possible D gene TRBD1, 6 bases. Germline V CDR1 and CDR2: SGHVS, FQNEAQ. There are 14 residues in the CDR3. V was shortened by 6 bases and J by 3 bases, with 14 bases between the two germline ends. CDR3 residues: CASRLGGGYTEAFF. CDR3 nucleotide sequence: TGTGCCAGCAGACTCGGGGGGGGCTACACTGAAGCTTTCTTT.

This chain links TRBV2 with TRBJ2-7, with unresolved D. From germline, CDR1 is SNHLY and CDR2 FYNNEI. The CDR3 runs to 14 residues. The V and J ends lost 6 bases and 2 bases respectively, with 14 bases between them. The CDR3 spells CASSRPGHPYEQYF. CDR3 in DNA: TGTGCCAGCAGCCGCCCCGGGCACCCCTACGAGCAGTACTTC.